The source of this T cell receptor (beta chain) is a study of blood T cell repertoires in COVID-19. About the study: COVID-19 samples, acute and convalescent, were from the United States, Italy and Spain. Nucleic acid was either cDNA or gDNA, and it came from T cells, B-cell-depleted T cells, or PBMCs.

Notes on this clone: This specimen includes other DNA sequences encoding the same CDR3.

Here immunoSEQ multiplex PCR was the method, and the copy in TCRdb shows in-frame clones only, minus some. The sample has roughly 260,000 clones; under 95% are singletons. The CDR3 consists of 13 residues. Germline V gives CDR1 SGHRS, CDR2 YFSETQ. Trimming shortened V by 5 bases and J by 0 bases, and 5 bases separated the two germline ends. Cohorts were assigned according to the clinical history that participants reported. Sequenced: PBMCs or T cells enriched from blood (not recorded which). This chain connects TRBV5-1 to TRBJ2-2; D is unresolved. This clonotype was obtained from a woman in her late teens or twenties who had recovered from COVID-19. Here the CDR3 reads CASSGPNTGELFF. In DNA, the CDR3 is TGCGCCAGCAGTGGCCCGAACACCGGGGAGCTGTTTTTT.